The rows below give T cell receptor beta chains drawn from one sample of a study of post-analysis software for immune sequencing data. TCRdb called the PCR reads again in MiXCR, with one record for every CDR3 protein. The table records roughly 700,000 distinct CDR3 sequences, 25% to 30% of them present only once. Source material: blood. These receptor sequences come from a girl under 18 with multiple sclerosis. Both conserved end residues are part of each CDR3. Each record gives: J gene, CDR3 length, D gene, clone size, V gene, CDR3 protein, CDR3 DNA. A D gene is named only where the DNA matches it firmly. A row's size may be missing; if present it is once, few, many or a size class.

J: TRBJ2-3; length: 16; D: -; size: -; V: TRBV7-2; CDR3: CASSLEAETSTDTQYF; DNA: TGTGCCAGCAGCTTAGAGGCGGAGACTAGCACAGATACGCAGTATTTT
J: TRBJ1-6; length: 19; D: TRBD1; size: few; V: TRBV7-9; CDR3: CASSPRTGGVSSYNSPLHF; DNA: TGTGCCAGCAGCCCCAGGACAGGGGGCGTGAGCTCCTATAATTCACCCCTCCACTTT
J: TRBJ2-5; length: 14; D: -; size: -; V: TRBV2; CDR3: CASVSGGLQETQYF; DNA: TGTGCCAGCGTATCAGGGGGACTTCAAGAGACCCAGTACTTC
J: TRBJ2-1; length: 15; D: TRBD2; size: few; V: TRBV12-3/TRBV12-4; CDR3: CASSLTSGSYNGQFF; DNA: TGTGCCAGCAGTTTAACTAGCGGGAGCTACAATGGGCAGTTCTTC
J: TRBJ1-2; length: 16; D: -; size: -; V: TRBV20-1; CDR3: CSARDGRESTNYGYTF; DNA: TGCAGTGCTAGAGATGGAAGGGAGTCAACGAACTATGGCTACACCTTC
J: TRBJ1-2; length: 12; D: -; size: few; V: TRBV2; CDR3: CVSEDSNYGYTF; DNA: TGTGTCAGCGAGGACAGTAACTATGGCTACACCTTC
J: TRBJ1-2; length: 17; D: TRBD1; size: -; V: TRBV3-1; CDR3: CASSPEIATGVNYGYTF; DNA: TGTGCCAGCAGCCCAGAAATAGCGACAGGGGTAAACTATGGCTACACCTTC
J: TRBJ2-1; length: 13; D: -; size: -; V: TRBV18; CDR3: CASAGQNYNEQFF; DNA: TGTGCCAGTGCGGGACAGAACTACAATGAGCAGTTCTTC
J: TRBJ1-6; length: 15; D: TRBD1; size: few; V: TRBV10-3; CDR3: CAISVQGQKNSPLHF; DNA: TGTGCCATCAGTGTCCAGGGACAGAAAAATTCACCCCTCCACTTT
J: TRBJ2-2; length: 12; D: -; size: -; V: TRBV7-2; CDR3: CASSFIEGELFF; DNA: TGTGCCAGCAGTTTTATAGAGGGGGAGCTGTTTTTT
J: TRBJ1-5; length: 14; D: -; size: -; V: TRBV18; CDR3: CASSQAGRDQPQHF; DNA: TGTGCCAGCTCACAGGCAGGGAGGGATCAGCCCCAGCATTTT
J: TRBJ2-7; length: 13; D: -; size: few; V: TRBV10-2; CDR3: CASRGGSSYEQYF; DNA: TGCGCCAGCCGAGGAGGGAGCTCCTACGAGCAGTACTTC
J: TRBJ1-2; length: 11; D: -; size: many; V: TRBV6-2/TRBV6-3; CDR3: CASSNGGGYTF; DNA: TGTGCCAGCAGCAACGGGGGAGGCTACACCTTC
J: TRBJ1-4; length: 14; D: TRBD1; size: few; V: TRBV6-5; CDR3: CASSKPGQNEKLFF; DNA: TGTGCCAGCAGCAAACCGGGACAGAATGAAAAACTGTTTTTT
J: TRBJ2-7; length: 13; D: -; size: -; V: TRBV7-9; CDR3: CASSLGNGYEQYF; DNA: TGTGCCAGCAGCTTAGGGAACGGCTACGAGCAGTACTTC
J: TRBJ2-7; length: 16; D: TRBD1; size: few; V: TRBV5-6; CDR3: CASSLVSGQGNHEQYF; DNA: TGTGCCAGCAGCTTGGTTTCTGGACAGGGTAATCACGAGCAGTACTTC
J: TRBJ2-3; length: 15; D: TRBD2; size: few; V: TRBV7-2; CDR3: CASSHSSGDTDTQYF; DNA: TGTGCCAGCAGCCACTCTAGCGGGGATACAGATACGCAGTATTTT
J: TRBJ2-1; length: 15; D: TRBD2; size: few; V: TRBV7-9; CDR3: CASSLGGRAFNEQFF; DNA: TGTGCCAGCAGCTTAGGCGGGAGGGCCTTCAATGAGCAGTTCTTC
J: TRBJ2-3; length: 16; D: -; size: few; V: TRBV7-2; CDR3: CASSKMGVGNTDTQYF; DNA: TGTGCCAGCAGCAAAATGGGGGTTGGTAACACAGATACGCAGTATTTT
J: TRBJ2-7; length: 13; D: -; size: -; V: TRBV20-1; CDR3: CSATRTASYEQYF; DNA: TGCAGTGCTACTCGGACGGCCTCCTACGAGCAGTACTTC
J: TRBJ2-3; length: 15; D: -; size: few; V: TRBV6-2/TRBV6-3; CDR3: CASSYWGRGADTQYF; DNA: TGTGCCAGCAGTTACTGGGGTCGGGGAGCGGATACGCAGTATTTT
J: TRBJ2-3; length: 14; D: TRBD1; size: few; V: TRBV4-1; CDR3: CASSQWTGSDTQYF; DNA: TGCGCCAGCAGCCAATGGACAGGGTCGGATACGCAGTATTTT
J: TRBJ2-3; length: 16; D: -; size: -; V: TRBV15; CDR3: CATSRDLGGLEDTQYF; DNA: TGTGCCACCAGCAGAGATCTGGGGGGTTTGGAGGATACGCAGTATTTT
J: TRBJ2-7; length: 15; D: -; size: -; V: TRBV14; CDR3: CASSRADQDSYEQYF; DNA: TGTGCCAGCAGCCGGGCAGACCAGGACTCTTACGAGCAGTACTTC
J: TRBJ1-1; length: 12; D: -; size: few; V: TRBV7-2; CDR3: CASSFIRTEAFF; DNA: TGTGCCAGCAGCTTCATCCGCACTGAAGCTTTCTTT
J: TRBJ2-7; length: 13; D: -; size: -; V: TRBV2; CDR3: CASSGVSGYEQYF; DNA: TGTGCCAGCAGTGGGGTTAGTGGGTACGAGCAGTACTTC